The text below deals with one T cell receptor beta chain. The treatment here: oral pan-JAK inhibitor, 5-10 mg twice daily. Obtained from alopecia areata patients were lesional scalp punch biopsies along with peripheral blood. CDR1 MGHDK and CDR2 SYGVNS come from the germline V gene. This CDR3 comprises 17 residues. Trimming took off 7 bases at V and 0 bases at J, with 19 bases between the two ends. The authors extracted RNA and reverse transcribed it into cDNA as the sequencing template. This table comes from immunoSEQ multiplex PCR, and its TCRdb copy is limited to in-frame clones, with some not included. This sample yields 200,000 to 250,000 clones, of which 35% to 40% are seen a single time; under 0.55% belongs to the top ten. The sample is drawn from a study of CD8+ T cells in alopecia areata.

The receptor was isolated from a human donor with alopecia areata. The rearrangement uses TRBV25-1 and TRBJ2-1; D gene uncertain. The specimen was CD4+ T cells sorted from blood, collected at approximately week 34, from a patient treated with tofacitinib. This CDR3 reads CASMGRTILSSYNEQFF. In DNA, the CDR3 is TGTGCCAGCATGGGCCGGACGATTCTTAGCTCCTACAATGAGCAGTTCTTC.